This note documents a single TCR beta chain sequence. These data come from a study of blood T cell repertoires in COVID-19. Whole-study context: COVID-19 samples, acute and convalescent, were from the United States, Italy and Spain. Sources were T cells, B-cell-depleted T cells, or PBMCs; the material itself was cDNA or gDNA.

Participants were aged roughly 18 to 95 years, lived in around 22 US areas, and enrolled virtually. Study processing details: Estimates of nucleated cell counts were drawn from the amplification of reference gene primers. Repertoires were generated with immunoSEQ multiplex PCR, while TCRdb's copy carries only in-frame clones and drops some. The V and J calls and the clone size are those of that table, but D and trimming were determined from the DNA. Among about 280,000 clones listed, roughly 89% were seen once. CDR1 and CDR2 from the germline V gene are KGHDR and SFDVKD. V trimming: 5 bases; J trimming: 13 bases; junction bases outside the gene matches: 12. This CDR3 has 14 amino acids.

This chain uses TRBV24-1 with TRBJ2-3; 9 nucleotides match TRBD2. Material for sequencing was PBMCs or T cells enriched from blood (not recorded which). This TCR came from a woman aged 18-29 years with acute COVID-19. CDR3 bases: TGTGCCACCAGTGTAGCGGGAGAGTCGGTACGCAAGTATTTT. It is translated as CATSVAGESVRKYF.